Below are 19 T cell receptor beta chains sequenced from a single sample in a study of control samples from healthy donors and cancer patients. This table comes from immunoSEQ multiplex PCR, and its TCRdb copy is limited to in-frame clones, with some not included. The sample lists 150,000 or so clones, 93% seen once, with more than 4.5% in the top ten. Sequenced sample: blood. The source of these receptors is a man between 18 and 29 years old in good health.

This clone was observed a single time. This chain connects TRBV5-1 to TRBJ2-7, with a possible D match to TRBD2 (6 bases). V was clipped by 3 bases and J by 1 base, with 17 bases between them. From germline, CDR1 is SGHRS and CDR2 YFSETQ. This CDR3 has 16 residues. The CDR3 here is CASSSEVGGPSYEQYF. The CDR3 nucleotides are TGCGCCAGCAGCTCAGAAGTGGGAGGACCGTCCTACGAGCAGTACTTC.

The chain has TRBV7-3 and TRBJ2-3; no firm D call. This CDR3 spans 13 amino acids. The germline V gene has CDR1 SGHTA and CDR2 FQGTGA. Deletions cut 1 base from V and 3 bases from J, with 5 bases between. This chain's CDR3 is CASSLMWTDTQYF. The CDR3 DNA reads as TGTGCCAGCAGCTTAATGTGGACAGATACGCAGTATTTT.

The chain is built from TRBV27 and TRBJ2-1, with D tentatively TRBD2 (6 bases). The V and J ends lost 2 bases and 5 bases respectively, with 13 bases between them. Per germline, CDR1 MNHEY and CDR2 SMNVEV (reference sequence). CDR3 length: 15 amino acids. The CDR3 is CASSLGGLWDNEQFF. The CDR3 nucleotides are TGTGCCAGCAGTTTAGGGGGACTGTGGGACAATGAGCAGTTCTTC.

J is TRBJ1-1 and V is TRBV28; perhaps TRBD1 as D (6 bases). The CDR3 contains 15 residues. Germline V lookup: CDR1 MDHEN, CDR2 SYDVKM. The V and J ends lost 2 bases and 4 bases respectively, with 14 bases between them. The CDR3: CASSLGGGLGTEAFF. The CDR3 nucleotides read TGTGCCAGCAGTTTAGGGGGGGGCCTAGGCACTGAAGCTTTCTTT.

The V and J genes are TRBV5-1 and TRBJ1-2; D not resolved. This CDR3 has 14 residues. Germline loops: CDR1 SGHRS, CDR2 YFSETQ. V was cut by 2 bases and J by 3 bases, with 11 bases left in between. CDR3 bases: TGCGCCAGCAGCTTAAATTCATACGACTATGGCTACACCTTC. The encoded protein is CASSLNSYDYGYTF.

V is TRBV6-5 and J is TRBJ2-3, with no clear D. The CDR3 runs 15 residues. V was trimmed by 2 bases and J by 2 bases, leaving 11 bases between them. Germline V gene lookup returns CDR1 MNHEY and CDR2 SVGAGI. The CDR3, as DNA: TGTGCCAGCAGTTACATACCCCCGACCACAGATACGCAGTATTTT. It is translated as CASSYIPPTTDTQYF.

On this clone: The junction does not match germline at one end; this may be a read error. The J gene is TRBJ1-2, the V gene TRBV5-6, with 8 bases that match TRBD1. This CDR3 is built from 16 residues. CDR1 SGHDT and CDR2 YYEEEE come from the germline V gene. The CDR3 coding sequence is TGTGCCAGCAAAACTATCACGGGACAGGAAAGGAGGGGCTTCACCTTC. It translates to CASKTITGQERRGFTF.

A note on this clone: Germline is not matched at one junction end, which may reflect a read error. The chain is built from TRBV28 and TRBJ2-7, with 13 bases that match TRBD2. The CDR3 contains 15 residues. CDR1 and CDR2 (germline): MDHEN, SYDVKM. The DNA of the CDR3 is TGTGCCACCAGTGAGGGGACTAGCGGGATAGAGGGGCAGTACTTC. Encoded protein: CATSEGTSGIEGQYF.

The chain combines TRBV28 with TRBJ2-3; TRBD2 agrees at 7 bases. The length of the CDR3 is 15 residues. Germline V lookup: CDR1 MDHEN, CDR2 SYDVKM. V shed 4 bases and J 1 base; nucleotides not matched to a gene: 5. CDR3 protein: CASSSPSGGTDTQYF. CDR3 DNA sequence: TGTGCCAGCAGTTCTCCGAGCGGGGGCACAGATACGCAGTATTTT.

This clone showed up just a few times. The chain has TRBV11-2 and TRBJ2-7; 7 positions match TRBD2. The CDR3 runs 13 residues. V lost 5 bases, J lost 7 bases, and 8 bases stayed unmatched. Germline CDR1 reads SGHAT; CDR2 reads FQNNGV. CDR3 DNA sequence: TGTGCCAGCAGCGAGGGGACTACGTGGGAGCAGTACTTC. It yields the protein CASSEGTTWEQYF.

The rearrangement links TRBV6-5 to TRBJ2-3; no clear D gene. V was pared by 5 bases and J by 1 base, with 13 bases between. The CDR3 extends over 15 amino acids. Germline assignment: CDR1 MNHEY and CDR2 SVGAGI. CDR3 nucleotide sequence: TGTGCCAGCAGTAAAATATTGGACGGCACAGATACGCAGTATTTT. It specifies CASSKILDGTDTQYF.

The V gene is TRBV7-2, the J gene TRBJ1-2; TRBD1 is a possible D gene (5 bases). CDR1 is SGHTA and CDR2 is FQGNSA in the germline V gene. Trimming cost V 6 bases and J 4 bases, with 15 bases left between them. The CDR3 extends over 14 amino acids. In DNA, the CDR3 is TGTGCCAGCAGGGAAGCGGGGGGTGGCTATGGCTACACCTTC. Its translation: CASREAGGGYGYTF. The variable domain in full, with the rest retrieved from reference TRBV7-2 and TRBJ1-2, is GAGVSQSPSNKVTEKGKDVELRCDPISGHTALYWYRQSLGQGLEFLIYFQGNSAPDKSGLPSDRFSAERTGGSVSTLTIQRTQQEDSAVYLCASREAGGGYGYTFGSGTRLTVV.

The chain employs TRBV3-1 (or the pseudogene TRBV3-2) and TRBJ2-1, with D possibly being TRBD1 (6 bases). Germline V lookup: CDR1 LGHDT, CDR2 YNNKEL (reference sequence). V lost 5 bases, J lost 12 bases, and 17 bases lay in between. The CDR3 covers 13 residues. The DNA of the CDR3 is TGTGCCAGCAGCAATATACCCCAGGGGTGGCAGTTCTTC. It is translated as CASSNIPQGWQFF.

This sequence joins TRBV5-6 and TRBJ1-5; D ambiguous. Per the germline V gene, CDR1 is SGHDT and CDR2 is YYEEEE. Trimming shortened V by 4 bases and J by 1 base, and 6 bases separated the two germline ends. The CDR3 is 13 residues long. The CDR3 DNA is TGTGCCAGCAGCCTCGGCAGCAATCAGCCCCAGCATTTT. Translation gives CASSLGSNQPQHF.

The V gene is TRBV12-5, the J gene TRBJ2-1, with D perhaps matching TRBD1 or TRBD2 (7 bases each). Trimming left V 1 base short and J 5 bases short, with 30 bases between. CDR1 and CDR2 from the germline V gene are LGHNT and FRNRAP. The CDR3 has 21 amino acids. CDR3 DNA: TGTGCTAGTGGTTTGGCCAGACAGGGTAGACTAGCAGGAGATCGTGACAATGAGCAGTTCTTC. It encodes CASGLARQGRLAGDRDNEQFF.

CDR3 loop: CASSDTTGETQYF. The CDR3 coding sequence is TGTGCCAGCAGCGATACCACTGGAGAGACCCAGTACTTC. The chain carries TRBV27 and TRBJ2-5; D is ambiguous. Germline assignment: CDR1 MNHEY and CDR2 SMNVEV (reference sequence). The CDR3 extends over 13 amino acids. Between the trimmed V and J ends, which lost 6 bases and 4 bases, there was a span of 12 bases.

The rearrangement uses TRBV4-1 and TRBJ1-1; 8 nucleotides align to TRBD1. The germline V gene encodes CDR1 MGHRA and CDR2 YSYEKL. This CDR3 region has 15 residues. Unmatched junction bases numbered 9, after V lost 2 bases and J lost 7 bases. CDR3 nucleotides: TGCGCCAGCAGCCAAAGCGCAGGGGGCGAAATTGAAGCTTTCTTT. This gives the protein CASSQSAGGEIEAFF.

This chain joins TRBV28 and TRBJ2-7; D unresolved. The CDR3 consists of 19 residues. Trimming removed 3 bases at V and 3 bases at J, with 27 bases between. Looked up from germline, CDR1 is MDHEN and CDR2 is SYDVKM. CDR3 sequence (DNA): TGTGCCAGCAGTTTTCCCCCCCTAAGACCGTTCGGCCCCCTCTACGAGCAGTACTTC. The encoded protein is CASSFPPLRPFGPLYEQYF.

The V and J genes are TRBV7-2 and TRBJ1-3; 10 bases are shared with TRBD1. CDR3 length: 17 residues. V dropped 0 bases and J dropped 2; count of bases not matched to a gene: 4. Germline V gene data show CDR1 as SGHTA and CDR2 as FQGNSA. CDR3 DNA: TGTGCCAGCAGCTTAGCCGCCGGGACAGGGGCTGGAAACACCATATATTTT. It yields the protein CASSLAAGTGAGNTIYF.